Presented here are 12 T cell receptor beta chains from one specimen sequenced in a study of vaccination effects on CD4 cells after COVID-19. Expansion with viral peptide pools was applied to antigen-specific CD4+ T cells by the ViraFEST assay prior to sequencing. The authors isolated CD4+ T cells after ten to eleven days of culture. Of the BNT162b2 and mRNA-1273 vaccines, participants received two doses of one or the other. These receptors have no identified antigens. Assay used: immunoSEQ multiplex PCR; TCRdb lists only in-frame clones, some missing. The repertoire holds 13,000 to 15,000 clones, with under 80% as singletons. The sequencing used CD4+ T cells from PBMCs cultured with HCoV-NL63 spike peptides, collected after COVID-19 vaccination. The source of these receptors is a human donor who received a COVID-19 vaccine.

This sequence joins TRBV5-4 and TRBJ2-1; D possibly matches TRBD1 or TRBD2 (6 bases each). CDR1 and CDR2 from the germline V gene are SGHNT and YYREEE (reference sequence). Trimming cost V 0 bases and J 12 bases, with 13 bases left between them. This CDR3 region has 13 residues. CDR3 DNA: TGTGCCAGCAGCTTGGTGGGGGGCAACGGGCAGTTCTTC. Its translation is CASSLVGGNGQFF.

The rearrangement joins TRBV6-5 to TRBJ2-2; tentative D call: TRBD2 (5 bases). In germline, CDR1 is MNHEY, CDR2 SVGAGI. The CDR3 totals 15 residues. Trimming removed 5 bases from V and 5 bases from J, with 15 bases in between. The CDR3 nucleotides read TGTGCCAGCAGTCCCCGGGCCTCGGGGACCGGGGAGCTGTTTTTT. Translating it yields CASSPRASGTGELFF.

This rearrangement joins TRBV3-1 (or the pseudogene TRBV3-2) to TRBJ1-2; tentatively, D is TRBD1 (6 bases). The CDR3 is made up of 14 amino acids. Trimming shortened V by 1 base and J by 0 bases, and 6 bases separated the two germline ends. Germline values: CDR1 LGHDT, CDR2 YNNKEL (reference sequence). CDR3 residues: CASSQGTANYGYTF. The CDR3 DNA reads as TGTGCCAGCAGCCAAGGGACAGCTAACTATGGCTACACCTTC.

This chain joins TRBV27 and TRBJ2-7; either TRBD1 or TRBD2 may fit D (5 bases each). V lost 6 bases, J lost 3 bases, and 12 bases lay in between. The CDR3 has 13 amino acids. Looked up from germline, CDR1 is MNHEY and CDR2 is SMNVEV (reference sequence). The CDR3 nucleotides are TGTGCCAGCAGCAATACGGGGCTCTACGAGCAGTACTTC. Its protein is CASSNTGLYEQYF.

The rearrangement uses TRBV7-3 and TRBJ1-1; D is possibly TRBD1 (5 bases). The germline V gene encodes CDR1 SGHTA and CDR2 FQGTGA. This CDR3 has 14 amino acids. Deletions cut 2 bases from V and 1 base from J, with 8 bases between. CDR3 sequence (DNA): TGTGCCAGCAGCTTAGGGGGTCGGAACACTGAAGCTTTCTTT. Translation: CASSLGGRNTEAFF. The variable domain in full, completed from reference TRBV7-3 and TRBJ1-1, reads GAGVSQTPSNKVTEKGKYVELRCDPISGHTALYWYRQSLGQGPEFLIYFQGTGAADDSGLPNDRFFAVRPEGSVSTLKIQRTERGDSAVYLCASSLGGRNTEAFFGQGTRLTVV.

CDR3 loop: CAISAQGTNTEAFF. The CDR3 DNA reads TGTGCCATCAGTGCACAGGGGACTAACACTGAAGCTTTCTTT. The chain joins TRBV10-3 to TRBJ1-1; 7 positions agree with TRBD1. This CDR3 has 14 amino acids. CDR1 is ENHRY, CDR2 SYGVKD, per germline. Trimming cost V 4 bases and J 2 bases; bases outside gene matches: 4.

The V and J genes are TRBV6-5 and TRBJ2-2; D is tentatively TRBD1 or TRBD2 (6 bases each). With 7 bases removed from V and 3 bases from J, the gap between germline ends came to 12 bases. The CDR3 has 14 amino acids. Germline values: CDR1 MNHEY, CDR2 SVGAGI. The CDR3 region has the DNA TGTGCCAGCAAGGGGGGAGAGGACACCGGGGAGCTGTTTTTT. Its translation is CASKGGEDTGELFF.

The rearrangement links TRBV30 to TRBJ1-2; perhaps TRBD1 as D (5 bases). Germline loops: CDR1 GTSNPN, CDR2 SVGIG (reference sequence). V lost 0 bases to trimming and J lost 8 bases, with 13 bases between them. The CDR3 covers 13 residues. The CDR3 loop reads CAWSVVRGEGYTF. CDR3 DNA sequence: TGTGCCTGGAGTGTAGTCCGGGGGGAAGGCTACACCTTC. Filled out from reference TRBV30 and TRBJ1-2, the complete variable domain reads SQTIHQWPATLVQPVGSPLSLECTVEGTSNPNLYWYRQAAGRGLQLLFYSVGIGQISSEVPQNLSASRPQDRQFILSSKKLLLSDSGFYLCAWSVVRGEGYTFGSGTRLTVV.

For this clone: An end of the junction does not agree with germline; a read error may underlie this. The CDR3 nucleotides are TGTGCCAGCTCACCAGACAGAACCTATGACTACACCTTC. Encoded protein: CASSPDRTYDYTF. The rearrangement links TRBV18 to TRBJ1-2; TRBD1 might be the D (5 bases). There are 13 residues in the CDR3. CDR1 and CDR2 from the germline V gene are KGHSH and LQKENI.

This clone ranks as medium-sized. The chain has TRBV28 and TRBJ1-5; 7 nucleotides agree with TRBD1. J gave up 1 base and V 6 bases, and 6 bases lay outside the gene matches. CDR3 length: 15 amino acids. Germline V CDR1 and CDR2: MDHEN, SYDVKM. CDR3 sequence reads: CASRTPTGSNQPQHF. The CDR3, as DNA: TGTGCCAGCAGGACCCCGACAGGGAGCAATCAGCCCCAGCATTTT.

The J gene is TRBJ2-1, the V gene TRBV14, with 9 bases identical to TRBD2. Germline CDR1 reads SGHDN; CDR2 reads FVKESK. V shed 0 bases, J shed 8 bases, and the junction held 5 bases outside the gene matches. The CDR3 spans 15 residues. The CDR3 region is CASSQDGLAIDEQFF. The CDR3 DNA reads TGTGCCAGCAGCCAAGATGGACTAGCGATCGATGAGCAGTTCTTC.

This clone was seen just once. The V call is TRBV5-4, the J call TRBJ2-1, with D possibly matching TRBD2 (6 bases). This CDR3 region has 17 residues. CDR1 and CDR2 from the germline V gene are SGHNT and YYREEE (reference sequence). Deletions cut 0 bases from V and 4 bases from J, with 17 bases between. CDR3 in amino acids: CASSLAGGAGSYNEQFF. The CDR3 DNA sequence: TGTGCCAGCAGCTTGGCGGGCGGGGCAGGTTCTTACAATGAGCAGTTCTTC.